The 23 T cell receptor beta chains below were found in one sample sequenced in a study of neurological immune-mediated disorders. TCRdb re-analysed the 5' RACE reads in MiXCR, keeping a single row per CDR3 protein. The top ten hold 20% to 25% of the sample, which has under 40,000 distinct CDR3 sequences, 4.6% seen once. Sequencing input: PBMCs. The receptors originated from a man aged 18 to 30 in good health.

J is TRBJ2-5 and V is TRBV10-3, with 8 bases matching TRBD2. Looked up from germline, CDR1 is ENHRY and CDR2 is SYGVKD. V lost 4 bases, J lost 5 bases, and 6 bases stayed unmatched. This CDR3 has 14 residues. CDR3 region: CAISVGGGTETQYF. As DNA, the CDR3 is TGTGCCATCAGTGTAGGCGGGGGGACCGAGACCCAGTACTTC.

This clonotype has ten or more counts. The chain links TRBV5-1 to TRBJ2-7; TRBD2 matches 8 bases. The CDR3 has 16 residues. CDR1 is SGHRS and CDR2 is YFSETQ in the germline V gene. V gave up 1 base and J gave up 6 bases; unmatched junction bases: 12. This chain's CDR3 is CASSLSFSGRGGEQYF. CDR3 bases: TGCGCCAGCAGCTTGTCTTTCTCCGGGAGGGGAGGCGAGCAGTACTTC.

There are many counts of this clonotype. The rearrangement links TRBV28 to TRBJ1-2, with 8 bases identical to TRBD1. Germline CDR1 MDHEN, CDR2 SYDVKM. V shed 4 bases, J shed 8 bases, and the junction held 12 bases outside the gene matches. The CDR3 extends over 15 amino acids. DNA for the CDR3: TGTGCCAGCAGTTCCCCACCGACAGGGGCTCGAGGCTACACCTTC. It is translated as CASSSPPTGARGYTF.

The table lists this clonotype with many counts. The chain employs TRBV5-4 and TRBJ2-3; 8 bases fit TRBD2. V was clipped by 4 bases and J by 1 base; unmatched bases: 5. This CDR3 has 15 amino acids. From germline, CDR1 is SGHNT and CDR2 YYREEE (reference sequence). The CDR3 loop reads CASSHSGGGTDTQYF. CDR3 DNA sequence: TGTGCCAGCAGCCATTCCGGGGGGGGCACAGATACGCAGTATTTT. The full variable domain, rest sourced from reference TRBV5-4 and TRBJ2-3, is ETGVTQSPTHLIKTRGQQVTLRCSSQSGHNTVSWYQQALGQGPQFIFQYYREEENGRGNFPPRFSGLQFPNYSSELNVNALELDDSALYLCASSHSGGGTDTQYFGPGTRLTVL.

This clonotype was observed many times. The chain combines TRBV6-2 or TRBV6-3 with TRBJ1-1, with unresolved D. This CDR3 is built from 12 residues. V was shortened by 5 bases and J by 2 bases, with 6 bases between the two germline ends. Germline V gives CDR1 MNHEY, CDR2 SVGEGT. CDR3 loop: CASSRPNTEAFF. As DNA, the CDR3 is TGTGCCAGCAGTCGACCTAACACTGAAGCTTTCTTT.

This clonotype was seen many times. The V and J genes are TRBV24-1 and TRBJ2-3; 10 bases agree with TRBD1. CDR3 size: 13 residues. Germline V lookup: CDR1 KGHDR, CDR2 SFDVKD. Trimming at V came to 9 bases and at J to 3 bases, leaving 2 bases not matched to a gene. Here the CDR3 reads CATEGQGTDTQYF. CDR3 DNA sequence: TGTGCCACCGAGGGACAGGGGACAGATACGCAGTATTTT.

This clonotype has a count of ten or more. The chain combines TRBV20-1 with TRBJ2-7; a weak D match, TRBD2 (7 bases). Looked up from germline, CDR1 is DFQATT and CDR2 is SNEGSKA (reference sequence). The germline V and J ends were trimmed by 2 bases and 9 bases, with 17 bases remaining between them. The CDR3 is made up of 13 amino acids. The CDR3 DNA sequence: TGCAGTGCTAGACCAGATGCGGGGGCTCGGCAGTACTTC. Protein: CSARPDAGARQYF.

This clonotype was found many times. The chain links TRBV24-1 to TRBJ2-7; 7 bases agree with TRBD2. The CDR3 has 16 amino acids. Germline V lookup: CDR1 KGHDR, CDR2 SFDVKD. Trimming cost V 4 bases and J 5 bases; bases outside gene matches: 13. CDR3 protein: CATSDRSGESGDEQYF. For the CDR3, the DNA is TGTGCCACCAGTGACCGGAGCGGGGAAAGCGGTGACGAGCAGTACTTC.

This clonotype was counted ten times or more. This chain connects TRBV6-5 to TRBJ2-1, with D possibly being TRBD1 (6 bases). Per the germline V gene, CDR1 is MNHEY and CDR2 is SVGAGI. This CDR3 is 17 amino acids long. Trimming pared 3 bases from V and 6 bases from J, leaving 21 bases between. The DNA for the CDR3 is TGTGCCAGCAGTTATAACTACCACAGGGTTGCGCGCAATGAGCAGTTCTTC. Translation: CASSYNYHRVARNEQFF.

Turning to this clonotype: Possible read error: a much larger clone is one base away. The chain has TRBV20-1 and TRBJ2-1; no reliable D call. Looked up from germline, CDR1 is DFQATT and CDR2 is SNEGSKA (reference sequence). The CDR3 is 12 amino acids. V was cut by 5 bases and J by 6 bases, with 11 bases left in between. In DNA form, the CDR3 reads TGCAGTGCTGGGTACCAGCCCAATGAGCAGTTCTTC. Translated, it gives CSAGYQPNEQFF.

This clonotype qualifies as medium-sized (0.01 to 0.1%). The CDR3 DNA is TGTGCCAGCAGTTATCGTCACGGCTACACCTTC. Amino acids: CASSYRHGYTF. V is TRBV12-3 or TRBV12-4 and J is TRBJ1-2, with D uncertain. The CDR3 sequence is 11 residues long. Trimming took 4 bases from V and 8 from J, leaving 8 bases between them.

This rearrangement joins TRBV7-4 to TRBJ2-7, with 9 positions matching TRBD1. Germline V gives CDR1 SGHVT, CDR2 SQSDAQ. V lost 6 bases to trimming and J lost 3 bases; unmatched junction nucleotides: 15. The CDR3 has 17 residues. The CDR3 DNA follows: TGTGCCAGCAGTCCGAGGGGGCCGGGACAGGGTTTCTACGAGCAGTACTTC. It specifies CASSPRGPGQGFYEQYF.

This chain joins TRBV15 and TRBJ2-4, with unresolved D. The CDR3 totals 14 residues. Germline CDR1 LNHNV, CDR2 YYDKDF (reference sequence). Trimming left V 0 bases short and J 0 bases short, with 3 bases between. This chain's CDR3 is CATSRDLAKNIQYF. The CDR3 nucleotides read TGTGCCACCAGCAGAGATTTAGCCAAAAACATTCAGTACTTC. Based on the CDR3 plus reference TRBV15 and TRBJ2-4, the full variable domain is DAMVIQNPRYQVTQFGKPVTLSCSQTLNHNVMYWYQQKSSQAPKLLFHYYDKDFNNEADTPDNFQSRRPNTSFCFLDIRSPGLGDTAMYLCATSRDLAKNIQYFGAGTRLSVL.

In this sample, this clonotype turned up many times. The chain recombines TRBV29-1 with TRBJ1-5, with TRBD1 identical over 9 bases. Germline V gene data show CDR1 as SQVTM and CDR2 as ANQGSEA. V gave up 6 bases and J gave up 6 bases; unmatched junction bases: 6. This CDR3 has 13 residues. The CDR3 DNA reads as TGCAGCGTCGTCACAGGGGGCGGTCAGCCCCAGCATTTT. As protein: CSVVTGGGQPQHF.

This clonotype has ten or more counts. The J gene is TRBJ2-2, the V gene TRBV27; 7 bases match TRBD1. Germline assignment: CDR1 MNHEY and CDR2 SMNVEV (reference sequence). The V and J ends lost 3 bases and 5 bases, in that order; junction bases with no gene match: 9. The CDR3 covers 16 residues. The CDR3: CASSFLPTGKTGELFF. CDR3 bases: TGTGCCAGCAGTTTCCTCCCGACAGGGAAGACCGGGGAGCTGTTTTTT.

In this sample, this clonotype turned up many times. The V call is TRBV20-1, the J call TRBJ2-3; TRBD2 aligns across 9 bases. CDR3 length equals 15 residues. The J segment lost 1 base and the V segment lost 3 bases, leaving 5 bases of the junction unmatched. Germline values: CDR1 DFQATT, CDR2 SNEGSKA (reference sequence). CDR3 loop: CSASGSGGRTDTQYF. The DNA of the CDR3 is TGCAGTGCTAGTGGTAGCGGGGGCCGCACAGATACGCAGTATTTT.

This clonotype was recorded many times. V and J are TRBV20-1 and TRBJ1-2; D may be TRBD1 (5 bases). This CDR3 contains 14 residues. The germline CDR1 and CDR2 sequences are DFQATT and SNEGSKA (reference sequence). V was trimmed by 6 bases and J by 5 bases, leaving 19 bases between them. Written as DNA, the CDR3 is TGCAGTGCCACCCCTCGGCAGGGTAATTATGGCTACACCTTC. It yields the protein CSATPRQGNYGYTF.

Ten or more counts support this clonotype. This rearrangement joins TRBV20-1 to TRBJ1-2; no definite D call. Trimming removed 3 bases from V and 5 bases from J, with 16 bases in between. CDR3 length equals 14 residues. From germline, CDR1 is DFQATT and CDR2 SNEGSKA (reference sequence). The CDR3 spells CSASREGVGYGYTF. The DNA for the CDR3 is TGCAGTGCTAGTCGGGAGGGAGTAGGGTATGGCTACACCTTC.

Ten or more counts support this clonotype. This rearrangement joins TRBV20-1 to TRBJ2-5; 8 bases agree with TRBD2. Trimming removed 6 bases from V and 2 bases from J; junction bases left unmatched: 8. CDR1 is DFQATT and CDR2 is SNEGSKA in the germline V gene (reference sequence). This CDR3 is built from 14 residues. In DNA, the CDR3 is TGCAGTGCCAAGGACGGGGGGGCTCAAGAGACCCAGTACTTC. Its translation: CSAKDGGAQETQYF.

This clonotype has only a few counts. The rearrangement uses TRBV12-2 and TRBJ1-2. TRBV12-2 is a pseudogene. This CDR3 has 20 amino acids. CDR3 coding DNA: TGTGCAAGTCGCTTAGCGCTTTATCTGGGATCTGGCGAACATAACTATGGCTACACCTTC. This translates into CASRLALYLGSGEHNYGYTF.

In its sample, this clonotype ranks as medium-sized. V and J are TRBV20-1 and TRBJ2-3; no definite D call. Germline CDR1 DFQATT, CDR2 SNEGSKA (reference sequence). The V end was cut by 3 bases, the J end by 0 bases, with 16 bases between. The CDR3 runs 16 residues. For the CDR3, the DNA is TGCAGTGCTAGTGTCCAGATTTTCTCTAGCACAGATACGCAGTATTTT. It codes for CSASVQIFSSTDTQYF.

There are many counts of this clonotype. The chain couples TRBV11-2 to TRBJ1-1, with TRBD1 matching 11 bases. Germline CDR1 SGHAT, CDR2 FQNNGV. With V trimmed by 6 bases and J by 10 bases, 1 base remained unmatched. CDR3 length equals 11 residues. Here the CDR3 DNA reads TGTGCCAGCAGGGGGACAGGGGGAGCTTTCTTT. Residues: CASRGTGGAFF.

This clonotype was picked up many times. J is TRBJ1-5 and V is TRBV7-2, with a tentative D call TRBD1 (6 bases). CDR3 length: 14 amino acids. Germline-derived CDR1 and CDR2 are SGHTA and FQGNSA. The V gene lost 5 bases and the J gene lost 2 bases, with 10 bases spanning the gap. The CDR3 loop reads CASSQTGRNQPQHF. The CDR3 DNA sequence: TGTGCCAGCAGCCAGACAGGCCGCAATCAGCCCCAGCATTTT.